A selection of T cell receptor beta chains follows, all from one sample in a study of OX40 agonist ivuxolimab in advanced cancers. The repertoire was sequenced with immunoSEQ multiplex PCR; TCRdb's copy has only in-frame clones and lacks some. The sample includes approximately 70,000 clones, around 88% seen only once; the top ten take about 2.1%. The starting material was CD4+ or CD8+ T cells sorted from blood, obtained in a trial of the OX40 agonist ivuxolimab. Every receptor here comes from an adult with an advanced solid tumor such as melanoma, head and neck, liver or kidney cancer. Both conserved end residues are part of each CDR3. The D gene is left open where the match is weak. A row's size may be missing; if present it is once, few, many or a size class.

CDR3 DNA	CDR3 protein	D gene	clone size	V gene	J gene
TGTGCCAGCAGCTCAGATCGGACAAGGACCGGGGAGCTGTTTTTT	CASSSDRTRTGELFF	.	.	TRBV11-1	TRBJ2-2
TGTGCCAGCAGCCTGACCGGACAGGGTTCGGCTGAAGCTTTCTTT	CASSLTGQGSAEAFF	TRBD1	.	TRBV7-9	TRBJ1-1
TGTGCCAGCAGTCCGGGACAGAGAAACACTGAAGCTTTCTTT	CASSPGQRNTEAFF	TRBD1	once	TRBV2	TRBJ1-1
TGTGCCAGCAGCTTAGCGGGGGAAACTGAAGCTTTCTTT	CASSLAGETEAFF	.	.	TRBV11-3	TRBJ1-1
TGTGCCAGCAGTTACTCGGGACCGGGCACCGGGGAGCTGTTTTTT	CASSYSGPGTGELFF	.	.	TRBV6-5	TRBJ2-2
TGTGCCAGCAGCCAGGCGGGGGGCGACTATGGCTACACCTTC	CASSQAGGDYGYTF	.	.	TRBV7-9	TRBJ1-2
TGCAGTGCTGGTTGGGATACGCAGTATTTT	CSAGWDTQYF	.	.	TRBV20-1	TRBJ2-3
TGCGCCAGCAGTCAATCGTATACAGAACCAGATACGCAGTATTTT	CASSQSYTEPDTQYF	.	.	TRBV23-1	TRBJ2-3
TGCGCCAGCAGGCGGTTTAGAAACGAAGAGACCCAGTACTTC	CASRRFRNEETQYF	.	.	TRBV10-2	TRBJ2-5
TGTGCCAGCACCGCTGAGGGATATGGAAACACCATATATTTT	CASTAEGYGNTIYF	.	.	TRBV2	TRBJ1-3
TGTGCCAGCAGCTTCGGGACAGTTTCCTACGAGCAGTACTTC	CASSFGTVSYEQYF	TRBD1	.	TRBV7-3	TRBJ2-7
TGTGCCAGCAGTGGAGAGGACAGCTCAACTAATGAAAAACTGTTTTTT	CASSGEDSSTNEKLFF	.	.	TRBV2	TRBJ1-4
TGTGCCAGCAGCCAAGGTGACGGCCCCTACGAGCAGTACTTC	CASSQGDGPYEQYF	.	.	TRBV4-2	TRBJ2-7
TGCGCCAGCAGTCAATCCGGGCAGGGAGGCAACTATGGCTACACCTTC	CASSQSGQGGNYGYTF	.	.	TRBV23-1	TRBJ1-2
TGTGCCAGCAGCTTGGACCTAGCGGGGGCGTGGAATGAGCAGTTCTTC	CASSLDLAGAWNEQFF	TRBD2	.	TRBV5-4	TRBJ2-1
TGCGCCAGCAGCTTCACGGGGGAGGGCACTGAAGCTTTCTTT	CASSFTGEGTEAFF	.	.	TRBV5-1	TRBJ1-1
TGTGCCAGCAGCTTAAATGACCAAGAGACCCAGTACTTC	CASSLNDQETQYF	.	.	TRBV11-3	TRBJ2-5
TGTGCCATCAGTCCTACCATGAACACTGAAGCTTTCTTT	CAISPTMNTEAFF	.	.	TRBV10-3	TRBJ1-1
TGTGCCAGTAGTTCACAAGAGACCCAGTACTTC	CASSSQETQYF	.	once	TRBV19	TRBJ2-5
TGTGCCAGCAGCATAGAAGGGCAGACGAACATTCAGTACTTC	CASSIEGQTNIQYF	.	.	TRBV2	TRBJ2-4
TGTGCCAGCAGCCCGATCCCAGGGACGGGCACAGATACGCAGTATTTT	CASSPIPGTGTDTQYF	.	.	TRBV7-9	TRBJ2-3
TGTGCCAGCTCAATTTCCGGGACAGGGCAAGGGACCGGGGAGCTGTTTTTT	CASSISGTGQGTGELFF	TRBD1	once	TRBV18	TRBJ2-2
TGTGCCAGCAGCTTAGGGGGCGGGGGACAAGAGACCCAGTACTTC	CASSLGGGGQETQYF	TRBD2	once	TRBV13	TRBJ2-5
TGTGCCAGCAGAGGCGGGAGCTCCTACAATGAGCAGTTCTTC	CASRGGSSYNEQFF	TRBD2	.	TRBV2	TRBJ2-1
TGTGCCAGCAGCACCCGACAGGTCCCCTACGAGCAGTACTTC	CASSTRQVPYEQYF	.	.	TRBV7-9	TRBJ2-7
TGTGCCAGCAGTAAGGGGGTCAGGCGGGAGACCCAGTACTTC	CASSKGVRRETQYF	.	.	TRBV6-6	TRBJ2-5
TGTGCCAGCAGCCGGGACAGCAACACTGAAGCTTTCTTT	CASSRDSNTEAFF	TRBD1	.	TRBV9	TRBJ1-1
TGTGCCAGCAGCTTAGGACAGGGGACCTACGAGCAGTACTTC	CASSLGQGTYEQYF	TRBD1	.	TRBV7-9	TRBJ2-7
TGTGCCAGCAGTTTTGGGACAGACATTATGAACACTGAAGCTTTCTTT	CASSFGTDIMNTEAFF	TRBD1	.	TRBV28	TRBJ1-1
TGTGCCAGCAGCTTAAACTCGGTGAACACTGAAGCTTTCTTT	CASSLNSVNTEAFF	.	.	TRBV7-3	TRBJ1-1
TGCAGCGTCAGGGGGCGGAGCACAGATACGCAGTATTTT	CSVRGRSTDTQYF	TRBD1	few	TRBV29-1	TRBJ2-3
TGTGCCAGCAGTGAGACCGTTTTAGGGGACGAGCAGTACTTC	CASSETVLGDEQYF	.	.	TRBV6-1	TRBJ2-7
TGTGCCAGCAGCTTAAGGACAGTCCTATCTGGGGCCAACGTCCTGACTTTC	CASSLRTVLSGANVLTF	.	.	TRBV11-2	TRBJ2-6
TGTGCCAGTAGTATGATTGCGACAGCTAGCACAGATACGCAGTATTTT	CASSMIATASTDTQYF	.	.	TRBV19	TRBJ2-3
TGTGCCAGTAGCATGGACGGGCCCTACAATGAGCAGTTCTTC	CASSMDGPYNEQFF	.	.	TRBV19	TRBJ2-1
TGTGCCAGTAACTTGGGCGGCGGGGCCAACGTCCTGACTTTC	CASNLGGGANVLTF	.	.	TRBV19	TRBJ2-6
TGCAGCGTAGGACAGGCATCAGATACGCAGTATTTT	CSVGQASDTQYF	TRBD1	.	TRBV29-1	TRBJ2-3
TGTGCCAGCAGTGACCCAGGAAGGAGAGCTTTCTTT	CASSDPGRRAFF	.	.	TRBV6-5	TRBJ1-1
TGTGCCAGCACCAACGGTCCCAATCAGCCCCAGCATTTT	CASTNGPNQPQHF	.	.	TRBV7-9	TRBJ1-5
TGTGCCAGCACCTATATGACAGGGCAGAACTATGGCTACACCTTC	CASTYMTGQNYGYTF	TRBD1	.	TRBV6-1	TRBJ1-2
TGTGCCAGCAGTTACGCGGCAGGGAGGTCTGAAGCTTTCTTT	CASSYAAGRSEAFF	.	once	TRBV6-5	TRBJ1-1
TGTGCCAGCACCCGGACAGGGTTGGGGGAGACCCAGTACTTC	CASTRTGLGETQYF	TRBD1	once	TRBV6-9	TRBJ2-5
TGTGCCAGCAGCAAGAGTCCGGCGGGGACTAGCACAGATACGCAGTATTTT	CASSKSPAGTSTDTQYF	.	.	TRBV21-1	TRBJ2-3
TGTGCCAGCAGTGAAGCAGAGGGACAGGTCTACGAGCAGTACTTC	CASSEAEGQVYEQYF	TRBD1	.	TRBV6-1	TRBJ2-7
TGTGCCAGCAGTTCCGCTCAAGGGTCCGAGCAGTACTTC	CASSSAQGSEQYF	.	.	TRBV28	TRBJ2-7
TGTGCCAGCAGCCCCCCGGGGTCGCGGTCCTACGAGCAGTACTTC	CASSPPGSRSYEQYF	.	.	TRBV5-4	TRBJ2-7